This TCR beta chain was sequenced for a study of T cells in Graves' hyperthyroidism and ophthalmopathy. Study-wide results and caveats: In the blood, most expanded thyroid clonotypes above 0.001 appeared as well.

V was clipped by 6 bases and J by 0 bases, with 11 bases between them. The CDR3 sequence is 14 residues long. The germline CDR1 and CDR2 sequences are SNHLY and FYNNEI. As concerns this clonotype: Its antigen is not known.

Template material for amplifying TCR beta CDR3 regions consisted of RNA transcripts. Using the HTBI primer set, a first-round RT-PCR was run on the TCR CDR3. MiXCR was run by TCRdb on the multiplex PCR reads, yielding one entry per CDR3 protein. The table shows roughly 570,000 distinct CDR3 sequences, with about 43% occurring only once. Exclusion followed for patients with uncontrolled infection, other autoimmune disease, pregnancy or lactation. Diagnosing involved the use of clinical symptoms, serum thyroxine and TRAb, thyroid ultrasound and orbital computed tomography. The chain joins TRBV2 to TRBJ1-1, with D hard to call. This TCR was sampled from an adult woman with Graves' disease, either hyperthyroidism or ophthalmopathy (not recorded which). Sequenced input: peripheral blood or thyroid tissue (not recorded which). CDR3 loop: CASRATSMNTEAFF. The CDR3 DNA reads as TGTGCCAGCAGAGCTACCAGCATGAACACTGAAGCTTTCTTT.